These 27 T cell receptor beta chains were all obtained from the same sample, sequenced in a study of T cells in tumors after PD-1 blockade. The assay was immunoSEQ multiplex PCR, and TCRdb's table has in-frame clones only and misses some. The table has 45,000 to 60,000 clones, more than 65% seen once. The material was PBMCs, obtained before anti-PD-1 treatment. The receptors were gathered from a human donor with basal cell carcinoma.

This clone was observed once. This sequence joins TRBV30 and TRBJ2-3; TRBD1 might be the D (6 bases). V was trimmed by 4 bases and J by 5 bases, leaving 13 bases between them. The V gene's germline CDR1 is GTSNPN and CDR2 SVGIG (reference sequence). This CDR3 is 13 amino acids long. CDR3 protein: CAWNGQGKDTQYF. DNA for the CDR3: TGTGCCTGGAATGGGCAGGGGAAAGATACGCAGTATTTT.

This clone has only a few counts. The chain employs TRBV19 and TRBJ1-1; tentatively, D is TRBD1 (6 bases). The CDR3 has 14 residues. CDR1 is LNHDA and CDR2 is SQIVND in the germline V gene (reference sequence). The V end lost 1 base, the J end lost 4 bases, and 10 bases lay between the germline ends. The CDR3, as DNA: TGTGCCAGTAGTATAGGGGGGGGCCCCACTGAAGCTTTCTTT. It translates to CASSIGGGPTEAFF.

CDR3 region: CASSQDLAFPGAFF. The CDR3 DNA follows: TGTGCCAGCAGCCAAGACTTGGCCTTTCCAGGAGCTTTCTTT. V gene TRBV3-1 (or the pseudogene TRBV3-2) combines with J gene TRBJ1-1; D gene uncertain. V lost 0 bases to trimming and J lost 10 bases, with 15 bases between them. The CDR3 spans 14 residues. Per germline, CDR1 LGHDT and CDR2 YNNKEL (reference sequence).

This clone was counted a single time. V is TRBV27 and J is TRBJ2-6; 7 bases align to TRBD1. The junction had 19 bases not matched to a gene; V was cut back by 7 bases and J by 1 base. The CDR3 sequence is 20 residues long. Per the germline V gene, CDR1 is MNHEY and CDR2 is SMNVEV (reference sequence). CDR3 bases: TGTGCCAGCAAACCCCGGACAGGAGGCTTCGGTTCTTCTGGGGCCAACGTCCTGACTTTC. Amino acid sequence: CASKPRTGGFGSSGANVLTF.

V is TRBV30 and J is TRBJ1-3, with TRBD1 matching over 7 bases. The germline V gene has CDR1 GTSNPN and CDR2 SVGIG (reference sequence). The V and J ends lost 3 bases and 0 bases, in that order; junction bases with no gene match: 5. The CDR3 covers 15 residues. The CDR3: CAWSLQGLSGNTIYF. The CDR3, as DNA: TGTGCCTGGAGCCTACAGGGGCTCTCTGGAAACACCATATATTTT.

This clone appeared once. The rearrangement uses TRBV19 and TRBJ1-5; D perhaps matches TRBD1 (6 bases). This CDR3 region has 15 residues. Germline values: CDR1 LNHDA, CDR2 SQIVND (reference sequence). Trimming removed 8 bases at V and 3 bases at J, with 17 bases between. CDR3: CASDRDKTSNQPQHF. The CDR3 DNA follows: TGTGCCAGTGACCGGGACAAAACTTCCAATCAGCCCCAGCATTTT.

V usage is TRBV7-9 and J usage is TRBJ1-6; 7 bases fit TRBD1. Germline V gene data show CDR1 as SEHNR and CDR2 as FQNEAQ (reference sequence). The CDR3 is made up of 14 amino acids. V dropped 4 bases and J dropped 6; count of bases not matched to a gene: 3. The CDR3 nucleotides are TGTGCCAGCAGCTCGACAGGGTCTAATTCACCCCTCCACTTT. Its protein product is CASSSTGSNSPLHF.

The chain recombines TRBV2 with TRBJ2-6; tentatively, D is TRBD1 (5 bases). Trimming stripped 6 bases from V and 2 bases from J, with 8 bases between. Germline CDR1 is SNHLY and CDR2 is FYNNEI. This CDR3 comprises 14 residues. CDR3 protein: CASSSRAGANVLTF. In nucleotides, the CDR3 is TGTGCCAGCAGCTCCAGGGCTGGGGCCAACGTCCTGACTTTC.

V and J are TRBV7-2 and TRBJ2-3; D is undetermined. The CDR3 extends over 16 amino acids. From germline, CDR1 is SGHTA and CDR2 FQGNSA. V was cut by 1 base and J by 0 bases, with 11 bases left in between. This CDR3 is CASSLVGISSTDTQYF. The CDR3 DNA reads TGTGCCAGCAGCTTAGTGGGGATTTCTAGCACAGATACGCAGTATTTT.

The gene calls are TRBV28 and TRBJ2-1; 13 positions match TRBD2. From germline, CDR1 is MDHEN and CDR2 SYDVKM. Trimming at V came to 3 bases and at J to 3 bases, leaving 8 bases not matched to a gene. CDR3 size: 18 residues. The CDR3 reads CASSFSTSGGKGYNEQFF. Here the CDR3 DNA reads TGTGCCAGCAGTTTTTCGACTAGCGGGGGGAAGGGCTACAATGAGCAGTTCTTC.

The chain links TRBV29-1 to TRBJ1-2; 9 nucleotides line up with TRBD1. CDR3 length: 12 residues. V lost 7 bases to trimming and J lost 8 bases; unmatched junction nucleotides: 8. Germline V gene sequence: CDR1 SQVTM, CDR2 ANQGSEA. For the CDR3, the DNA is TGCAGCGCCCGGGACAGGGAAAGCGGCTACACCTTC. This codes for CSARDRESGYTF.

Here the CDR3 reads CASSEASGNEQYF. The CDR3 bases are TGTGCCAGCAGTGAAGCTAGCGGGAACGAGCAGTACTTC. The rearrangement joins TRBV2 to TRBJ2-7; 8 bases are shared with TRBD2. The trim removed 0 bases at V and 5 bases at J, leaving 0 bases unmatched. There are 13 residues in the CDR3. Germline loops: CDR1 SNHLY, CDR2 FYNNEI.

Only one count was recorded for this clone. The V call is TRBV6-5, the J call TRBJ1-1, with D possibly matching TRBD1 (5 bases). Germline CDR1 is MNHEY and CDR2 is SVGAGI. V lost 5 bases and J lost 1, with 8 bases in between. This CDR3 contains 13 residues. CDR3: CASSTDRNTEAFF. In nucleotides, the CDR3 is TGTGCCAGCAGTACCGACAGGAACACTGAAGCTTTCTTT.

The V gene is TRBV18, the J gene TRBJ2-7; D not resolved. Trimming shortened V by 3 bases and J by 0 bases, and 3 bases separated the two germline ends. The CDR3 covers 12 residues. Germline assignment: CDR1 KGHSH and CDR2 LQKENI. CDR3 protein: CASSPSSYEQYF. CDR3 nucleotide sequence: TGTGCCAGCTCACCTAGCTCCTACGAGCAGTACTTC.

The rearrangement uses TRBV15 and TRBJ1-1; D is ambiguous. The germline V and J ends were trimmed by 0 bases and 1 base, with 12 bases remaining between them. This CDR3 comprises 16 residues. Per germline, CDR1 LNHNV and CDR2 YYDKDF (reference sequence). CDR3: CATSRDKLGGNTEAFF. The CDR3 DNA reads TGTGCCACCAGCAGAGATAAATTGGGAGGGAACACTGAAGCTTTCTTT.

In regard to this clone: The same CDR3 is also encoded by other DNA sequences in this sample. The chain recombines TRBV30 with TRBJ2-1; D possibly corresponds to TRBD2 (7 bases). Germline V gives CDR1 GTSNPN, CDR2 SVGIG (reference sequence). V lost 3 bases to trimming and J lost 4 bases, with 16 bases between them. This CDR3 region has 15 residues. The CDR3 nucleotides read TGTGCCTGGAGCGGGGGGCGGGGGCGATACAATGAGCAGTTCTTC. Its protein is CAWSGGRGRYNEQFF. The whole variable domain, filled in from reference TRBV30 and TRBJ2-1, reads SQTIHQWPATLVQPVGSPLSLECTVEGTSNPNLYWYRQAAGRGLQLLFYSVGIGQISSEVPQNLSASRPQDRQFILSSKKLLLSDSGFYLCAWSGGRGRYNEQFFGPGTRLTVL.

The genes are TRBV5-1 and TRBJ2-3, with a tentative D call TRBD1 (5 bases). Germline CDR1 and CDR2: SGHRS and YFSETQ. Trimming took 7 bases from V and 1 from J, leaving 16 bases between them. This CDR3 spans 15 amino acids. CDR3 sequence (DNA): TGCGCCAGCGGCTCGCAGGGTTCTGGCACAGATACGCAGTATTTT. Protein product: CASGSQGSGTDTQYF.

The chain links TRBV6-5 to TRBJ1-2; D may be TRBD1 (5 bases). Per the germline V gene, CDR1 is MNHEY and CDR2 is SVGAGI. Trimming took off 7 bases at V and 4 bases at J, with 7 bases between the two ends. This CDR3 has 11 amino acids. CDR3 in DNA: TGTGCCAGCACAGGGATCTATGGCTACACCTTC. It yields the protein CASTGIYGYTF.

The chain has TRBV5-6 and TRBJ1-1, with TRBD1 identical over 7 bases. J lost 2 bases, V lost 4 bases, and 11 bases had no gene match. Germline loops: CDR1 SGHDT, CDR2 YYEEEE. The CDR3 extends over 16 amino acids. CDR3 sequence reads: CASSVNKGTANTEAFF. CDR3 in DNA: TGTGCCAGCAGCGTCAATAAGGGGACAGCCAACACTGAAGCTTTCTTT.

V is TRBV10-3 and J is TRBJ2-1, with D perhaps TRBD1 or TRBD2 (7 bases each). V was cut by 7 bases and J by 4 bases, with 17 bases left in between. Germline V CDR1 and CDR2: ENHRY, SYGVKD. The CDR3 consists of 15 residues. CDR3 region: CAINRGGGSYNEQFF. CDR3 sequence (DNA): TGTGCCATCAACCGGGGAGGGGGCTCTTACAATGAGCAGTTCTTC.

This chain links TRBV28 with TRBJ2-2; D ambiguous. Trimming shortened V by 6 bases and J by 7 bases, and 3 bases separated the two germline ends. CDR3 length: 10 amino acids. Germline values: CDR1 MDHEN, CDR2 SYDVKM. The CDR3 coding sequence is TGTGCCAGCAGCCACGGGGAGCTGTTTTTT. Translating gives CASSHGELFF.

The J gene is TRBJ2-7, the V gene TRBV7-2; perhaps TRBD1 as D (6 bases). The germline CDR1 and CDR2 sequences are SGHTA and FQGNSA. V dropped 5 bases and J dropped 11 bases, with 19 bases sitting between them. CDR3 size: 13 residues. CDR3 nucleotide sequence: TGTGCCAGCAGCGGCCGGACAGCTAGGATGGAGTACTTC. This codes for CASSGRTARMEYF.

This chain links TRBV28 with TRBJ2-5, with 9 bases that match TRBD2. This CDR3 has 16 residues. The germline V gene has CDR1 MDHEN and CDR2 SYDVKM. V shed 5 bases, J shed 1 base, and the junction held 8 bases outside the gene matches. CDR3 bases: TGTGCCAGCAGTCTCCTGACTAGCGGAAGCCAAGAGACCCAGTACTTC. Its protein is CASSLLTSGSQETQYF.

J is TRBJ1-6 and V is TRBV9; weak D call: TRBD1 (6 bases). V lost 2 bases and J 0 bases, leaving 9 bases between the germline ends. CDR3 size: 16 residues. Germline V CDR1 and CDR2: SGDLS, YYNGEE. Here the CDR3 reads CASSVADSSYNSPLHF. The CDR3 bases are TGTGCCAGCAGCGTTGCGGACAGCTCCTATAATTCACCCCTCCACTTT.

The chain uses TRBV28 and TRBJ1-4; TRBD1 is a possible D gene (5 bases). The germline CDR1 and CDR2 sequences are MDHEN and SYDVKM. This CDR3 contains 13 residues. V lost 8 bases to trimming and J lost 6 bases, with 13 bases between them. As DNA, the CDR3 is TGTGCCAGCGCTGGGGGAGAATATGAAAAACTGTTTTTT. As protein: CASAGGEYEKLFF.

The V and J genes are TRBV12-3 or TRBV12-4 and TRBJ1-1; D gene uncertain. The V end lost 7 bases, the J end lost 6 bases, and 9 bases lay between the germline ends. This CDR3 has 11 amino acids. CDR3 residues: CASTSGAEAFF. CDR3 nucleotides: TGTGCCAGCACCTCGGGCGCTGAAGCTTTCTTT.

This chain links TRBV27 with TRBJ2-1; TRBD2 aligns across 9 bases. Trimming cost V 2 bases and J 6 bases; bases outside gene matches: 5. Germline CDR1 is MNHEY and CDR2 is SMNVEV (reference sequence). This CDR3 contains 15 residues. The CDR3 sequence: CASSLRRGGSNEQFF. Written as DNA, the CDR3 is TGTGCCAGCAGTTTACGGCGGGGGGGGTCCAATGAGCAGTTCTTC.